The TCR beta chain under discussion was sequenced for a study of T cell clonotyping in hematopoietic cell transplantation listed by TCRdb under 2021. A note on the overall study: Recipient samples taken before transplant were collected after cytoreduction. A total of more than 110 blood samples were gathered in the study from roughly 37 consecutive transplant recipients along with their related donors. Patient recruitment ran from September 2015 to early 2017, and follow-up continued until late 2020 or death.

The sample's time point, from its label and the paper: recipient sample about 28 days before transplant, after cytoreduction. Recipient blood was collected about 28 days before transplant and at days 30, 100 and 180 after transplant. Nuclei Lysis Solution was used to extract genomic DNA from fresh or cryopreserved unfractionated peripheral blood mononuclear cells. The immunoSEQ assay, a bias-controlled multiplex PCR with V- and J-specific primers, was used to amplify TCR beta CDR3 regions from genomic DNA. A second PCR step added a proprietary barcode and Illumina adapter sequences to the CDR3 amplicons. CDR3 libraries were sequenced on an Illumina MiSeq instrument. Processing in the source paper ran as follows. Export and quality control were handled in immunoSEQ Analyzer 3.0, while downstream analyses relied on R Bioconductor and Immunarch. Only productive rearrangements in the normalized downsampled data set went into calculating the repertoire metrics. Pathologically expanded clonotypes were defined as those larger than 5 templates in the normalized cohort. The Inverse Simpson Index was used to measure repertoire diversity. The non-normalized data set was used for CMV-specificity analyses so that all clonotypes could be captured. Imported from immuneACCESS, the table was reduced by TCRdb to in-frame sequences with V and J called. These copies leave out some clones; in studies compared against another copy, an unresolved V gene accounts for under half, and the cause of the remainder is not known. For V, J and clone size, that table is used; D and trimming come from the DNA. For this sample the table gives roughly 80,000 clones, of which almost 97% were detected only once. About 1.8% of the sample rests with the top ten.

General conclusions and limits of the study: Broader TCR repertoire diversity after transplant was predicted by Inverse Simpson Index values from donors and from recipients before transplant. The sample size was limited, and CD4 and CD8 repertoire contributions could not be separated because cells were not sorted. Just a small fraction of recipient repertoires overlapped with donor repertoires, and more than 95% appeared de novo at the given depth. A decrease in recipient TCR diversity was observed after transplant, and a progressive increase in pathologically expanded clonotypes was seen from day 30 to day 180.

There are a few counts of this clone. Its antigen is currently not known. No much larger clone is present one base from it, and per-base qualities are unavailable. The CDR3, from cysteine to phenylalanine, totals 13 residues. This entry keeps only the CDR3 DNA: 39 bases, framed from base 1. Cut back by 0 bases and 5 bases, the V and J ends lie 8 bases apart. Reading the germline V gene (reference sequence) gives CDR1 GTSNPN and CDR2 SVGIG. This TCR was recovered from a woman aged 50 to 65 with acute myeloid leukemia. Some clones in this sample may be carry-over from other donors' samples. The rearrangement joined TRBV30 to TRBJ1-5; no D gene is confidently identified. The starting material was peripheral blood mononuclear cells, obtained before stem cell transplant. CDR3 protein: CAWSVRTDQPQHF. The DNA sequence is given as TGTGCCTGGAGTGTCCGTACCGATCAGCCCCAGCATTTT.